Below, 10 T cell receptor beta chains from the same sample are listed, as sequenced in a study of shared T cell receptors in the human thymus. TCRdb's copy holds only in-frame clones and misses some; the assay was immunoSEQ multiplex PCR. This sample yields about 730,000 clones, of which approximately 85% are seen a single time; more than 0.008% belongs to the top ten. Separately, the same data were catalogued under a study of human thymus T cells.

The sample taken for sequencing was thymocytes. Receptor source: a girl under three years old with a congenital heart defect.

The chain uses TRBV12-5 and TRBJ2-1; 13 positions agree with TRBD2. CDR1 LGHNT and CDR2 FRNRAP come from the germline V gene. V was clipped by 1 base and J by 0 bases; unmatched bases: 6. The CDR3 sequence is 19 residues long. In DNA form, the CDR3 reads TGTGCTAGTGGTTTGGACCCGACTAGCGGGGGGCTCTCCTACAATGAGCAGTTCTTC. Amino acid sequence: CASGLDPTSGGLSYNEQFF.

The chain links TRBV2 to TRBJ2-7, with 11 bases matching TRBD2. The junction had 0 bases not matched to a gene; V was cut back by 3 bases and J by 2 bases. This CDR3 spans 14 amino acids. Looked up from germline, CDR1 is SNHLY and CDR2 is FYNNEI. CDR3 bases: TGTGCCAGCAGTGATAGCGGGGGGGCCTACGAGCAGTACTTC. Protein sequence: CASSDSGGAYEQYF.

The rearrangement uses TRBV6-4 and TRBJ2-1; 11 positions agree with TRBD1. The length of the CDR3 is 16 residues. In germline, CDR1 is MRHNA, CDR2 SNTAGT. The J segment lost 4 bases and the V segment lost 5 bases, leaving 7 bases of the junction unmatched. In DNA form, the CDR3 reads TGTGCCAGCAGTAGGACAGGGGGCGGTCGGTACAATGAGCAGTTCTTC. Its translation is CASSRTGGGRYNEQFF.

This clone was seen just once. This CDR3 reads CASSLLLARPTNEKLFF. The CDR3, as DNA: TGTGCCAGCAGCTTACTTCTAGCCCGTCCAACTAATGAAAAACTGTTTTTT. This chain joins TRBV11-2 and TRBJ1-4; D unresolved. The CDR3 covers 17 residues. V lost 2 bases, J lost 0 bases, and 13 bases lay in between. The germline gives CDR1 SGHAT, CDR2 FQNNGV.

This clone has a handful of counts. This sequence joins TRBV14 and TRBJ1-6; TRBD1 matches 8 bases. Germline trimming cut 3 bases from V and 7 bases from J; bases unmatched to any gene: 2. The V gene's germline CDR1 is SGHDN and CDR2 FVKESK. The CDR3 loop spans 14 amino acids. CDR3 residues: CASSHRGRNSPLHF. CDR3 DNA: TGTGCCAGCAGCCACAGGGGGCGGAATTCACCCCTCCACTTT.

This rearrangement joins TRBV10-3 to TRBJ2-5; weak D call: TRBD2 (6 bases). CDR1 is ENHRY and CDR2 is SYGVKD in the germline V gene. The germline V and J ends were trimmed by 4 bases and 0 bases, with 6 bases remaining between them. The CDR3 covers 13 residues. CDR3 protein: CAISGGDQETQYF. The CDR3 DNA reads TGTGCCATCAGTGGGGGGGACCAAGAGACCCAGTACTTC.

This chain joins TRBV14 and TRBJ1-5, with a tentative D call TRBD1 (6 bases). V was trimmed by 4 bases and J by 6 bases, leaving 13 bases between them. The CDR3 loop spans 14 amino acids. Germline V lookup: CDR1 SGHDN, CDR2 FVKESK. The CDR3 DNA reads TGTGCCAGCAGCCCCAGGGCAGGGGTTCAGCCCCAGCATTTT. Translating it yields CASSPRAGVQPQHF. Complete variable domain (other parts from reference TRBV14 and TRBJ1-5): EAGVTQFPSHSVIEKGQTVTLRCDPISGHDNLYWYRRVMGKEIKFLLHFVKESKQDESGMPNNRFLAERTGGTYSTLKVQPAELEDSGVYFCASSPRAGVQPQHFGDGTRLSIL.

This chain uses TRBV28 with TRBJ1-1; D unclear. Germline V gene sequence: CDR1 MDHEN, CDR2 SYDVKM. The CDR3 has 15 residues. Trimming took 6 bases from V and 8 from J, leaving 22 bases between them. CDR3 sequence: CASSLPGDNLGEAFF. The CDR3 DNA reads as TGTGCCAGCAGCCTCCCGGGAGACAACCTTGGGGAAGCTTTCTTT.

This clone was detected once. The gene calls are TRBV9 and TRBJ2-3; 7 nucleotides match TRBD2. V gave up 0 bases and J gave up 2 bases; unmatched junction bases: 27. CDR3 length: 23 amino acids. Germline V lookup: CDR1 SGDLS, CDR2 YYNGEE. CDR3 sequence reads: CASSVAGLSFPLPAGLFTDTQYF. DNA for the CDR3: TGTGCCAGCAGCGTAGCCGGACTCAGTTTTCCCCTTCCGGCGGGACTATTCACAGATACGCAGTATTTT.

The V gene is TRBV6-6, the J gene TRBJ2-5, with TRBD1 matching over 7 bases. The assigned J gene may be wrong: the sequence end matches TRBJ2-7 better. The CDR3 runs to 14 residues. CDR1 is MNHNY and CDR2 is SVGAGI in the germline V gene (reference sequence). CDR3 nucleotides: TGTGCCAGCAGTTCCCGGGACAGACACTACGAGCAGTACTTC. Translated, it gives CASSSRDRHYEQYF.